This T cell receptor beta chain was documented in a study of blood T cell repertoires in COVID-19. The sample holds one count of this clone. Profiled with immunoSEQ multiplex PCR; TCRdb holds only in-frame clones, not every one. The repertoire consists of approximately 230,000 clones, with 80% to 90% occurring once and the leading ten covering 1.2% to 1.5%. There are 15 residues in the CDR3. Germline CDR1 is LNHDA and CDR2 is SQIVND (reference sequence). Trimming took 1 base from V and 5 from J, leaving 14 bases between them. The sample consisted of peripheral blood. This TCR was sampled from a man at least 80 years old with acute or convalescent COVID-19. The chain couples TRBV19 to TRBJ1-1; D is unclear. The CDR3 DNA is TGTGCCAGTAGTATAGTATCGAGGGTTCCGACTGAAGCTTTCTTT. This translates into CASSIVSRVPTEAFF.